A selection of T cell receptor beta chains follows, all from one sample in a study of T cells in Graves' hyperthyroidism and ophthalmopathy. In TCRdb, the multiplex PCR reads were re-called with MiXCR into one record per CDR3 protein. The sample has a few hundred thousand distinct CDR3 sequences; about 18% are singletons. Sequences were obtained from blood. The origin of the receptors is a woman aged 55 to 70 with Graves' ophthalmopathy. CDR3s include the opening cysteine and the closing phenylalanine or tryptophan. The D gene is left open where the match is weak. Size values are once, few and many counts, or a class for expanded clones, and some rows have none.

CDR3aa,CDR3nt,j_gene,abundance,v_gene,d_gene
CASSVGAARLAKNIQYF,TGTGCCAGCAGCGTAGGCGCAGCTAGATTAGCCAAAAACATTCAGTACTTC,TRBJ2-4,.,TRBV9,.
CASSLGGGLGIQYF,TGTGCCAGCAGCTTAGGTGGGGGGTTGGGCATTCAGTACTTC,TRBJ2-4,many,TRBV7-2,.
CASSPNRVLRGPNYGYTF,TGTGCTAGCAGCCCTAATCGGGTTCTCAGGGGGCCCAACTATGGCTACACCTTC,TRBJ1-2,.,TRBV7-7,TRBD1
CASSLVGSAIDTEAFF,TGTGCCAGCAGCTTAGTGGGGTCAGCCATCGACACTGAAGCTTTCTTT,TRBJ1-1,.,TRBV7-2,.
CASSQDRGYGYTF,TGTGCCAGCAGCCAAGACAGGGGATATGGCTACACCTTC,TRBJ1-2,many,TRBV7-8,TRBD1
CSVRGGDIPSEQYF,TGCAGCGTCCGAGGGGGTGACATACCTTCCGAGCAGTACTTC,TRBJ2-7,once,TRBV29-1,.
CASSLYGELFF,TGTGCCAGCAGCTTATACGGGGAGCTGTTTTTT,TRBJ2-2,many,TRBV7-2,.
CASSLVFPLGQGQNEQFF,TGCGCCAGCAGCTTGGTGTTCCCGTTAGGACAGGGACAAAATGAGCAGTTCTTC,TRBJ2-1,.,TRBV5-1,TRBD1
CASSQDLFLGGTGELFF,TGTGCCAGCAGCCAAGATCTTTTCCTTGGGGGCACCGGGGAGCTGTTTTTT,TRBJ2-2,.,TRBV4-2,.
CASSLVRATGGTQYF,TGTGCCAGCAGCTTAGTGCGAGCGACAGGAGGGACCCAGTACTTC,TRBJ2-5,many,TRBV11-2,.
CASSLRRGAHSRVEETQYF,TGTGCCAGCAGCTTAAGGCGGGGAGCTCACAGTAGGGTCGAAGAGACCCAGTACTTC,TRBJ2-5,few,TRBV7-2,.
CASSPERGGTETQYF,TGCGCCAGCAGCCCCGAGCGGGGGGGTACGGAGACCCAGTACTTC,TRBJ2-5,many,TRBV5-1,TRBD2
CASSLGPGGNGYTF,TGTGCCAGCAGCTTAGGGCCCGGGGGCAATGGCTACACCTTC,TRBJ1-2,few,TRBV7-2,.
CASSFASPGNTIYF,TGCGCCAGCAGCTTTGCGTCTCCTGGAAACACCATATATTTT,TRBJ1-3,many,TRBV5-1,.
CASSLGGVQGTEAFF,TGTGCCAGCAGCTTGGGGGGCGTCCAGGGGACTGAAGCTTTCTTT,TRBJ1-1,.,TRBV5-4,.
CSRTGRSMNTEAFF,TGCAGTCGAACAGGGCGCAGCATGAACACTGAAGCTTTCTTT,TRBJ1-1,many,TRBV20-1,.
CASSADPPRTGTYNEQFF,TGCGCCAGCAGCGCAGATCCGCCCCGGACAGGAACCTACAATGAGCAGTTCTTC,TRBJ2-1,few,TRBV4-3,TRBD1
CASSLIRENLDGYTF,TGTGCCAGCAGTTTAATTAGGGAAAACTTGGATGGCTACACCTTC,TRBJ1-2,.,TRBV27,.
CAWRVAGEAREQYF,TGTGCCTGGAGGGTAGCGGGAGAAGCCCGCGAGCAGTACTTC,TRBJ2-7,many,TRBV30,TRBD2
CASSQGPSGGAYEQYF,TGCGCCAGCAGCCAAGGACCTAGCGGGGGGGCGTACGAGCAGTACTTC,TRBJ2-7,.,TRBV4-3,TRBD2
CSASQGGGTYNEQFF,TGCAGTGCTAGTCAGGGCGGGGGGACCTACAATGAGCAGTTCTTC,TRBJ2-1,.,TRBV20-1,TRBD2
CASSQRQGARGYTF,TGTGCCAGCAGTCAGAGACAGGGGGCGCGAGGCTACACCTTC,TRBJ1-2,.,TRBV27,TRBD1
CASSLIDSSYEQYF,TGTGCCAGCTCGCTAATAGACTCCTCCTACGAGCAGTACTTC,TRBJ2-7,many,TRBV18,.
CASRPPNYNEQFF,TGTGCCAGTAGACCACCGAACTACAATGAGCAGTTCTTC,TRBJ2-1,.,TRBV7-2,.
CASSLELAGSREQFF,TGCGCCAGCAGCTTGGAGCTAGCGGGGTCGAGGGAGCAGTTCTTC,TRBJ2-1,many,TRBV5-1,TRBD2
CASSLGVLANYGYTF,TGTGCCAGCAGCTTGGGGGTACTAGCTAACTATGGCTACACCTTC,TRBJ1-2,.,TRBV5-6,.
CAWNKGMGNTIYF,TGTGCCTGGAATAAAGGGATGGGAAACACCATATATTTT,TRBJ1-3,few,TRBV30,.
CASSLTGGCTF,TGTGCCAGCAGCTTGACTGGCGGCTGCACCTTC,TRBJ1-2,few,TRBV11-2,.
CASSYWGTEAFF,TGTGCCAGCAGTTATTGGGGGACTGAAGCTTTCTTT,TRBJ1-1,many,TRBV6-1,.
CASSFSESTDTQYF,TGTGCCAGCAGCTTCTCCGAGAGCACAGATACGCAGTATTTT,TRBJ2-3,many,TRBV7-9,.
CASSLPSGKDTQYF,TGCGCCAGCAGCTTGCCTAGCGGCAAAGATACGCAGTATTTT,TRBJ2-3,many,TRBV5-1,TRBD2
CSARPQGNPYNEQFF,TGCAGTGCTAGGCCCCAGGGGAACCCATACAATGAGCAGTTCTTC,TRBJ2-1,many,TRBV20-1,.
CAIGSSGNTIYF,TGTGCCATCGGTAGCTCTGGAAACACCATATATTTT,TRBJ1-3,.,TRBV10-3,.
CANPKGSSGICHEKLFF,TGTGCCAACCCAAAAGGGTCTTCTGGGATCTGCCACGAAAAACTGTTTTTT,TRBJ1-4,.,TRBV6-7,.
CASSLRATGAYTEAFF,TGTGCCAGCAGCTTGAGGGCTACAGGGGCTTACACTGAAGCTTTCTTT,TRBJ1-1,many,TRBV5-6,TRBD1
CASSLVAWSTEAFF,TGTGCCAGCAGCTTAGTGGCCTGGAGCACTGAAGCTTTCTTT,TRBJ1-1,many,TRBV7-2,.
CSAKNVGDAYEQYF,TGCAGTGCTAAGAACGTGGGGGACGCCTACGAGCAGTACTTC,TRBJ2-7,many,TRBV20-1,.
CASSLVATGGLNIQYF,TGTGCCAGCAGCTTAGTAGCGACAGGGGGATTAAACATTCAGTACTTC,TRBJ2-4,many,TRBV7-2,TRBD1
CSANPPAGQGRATEAFF,TGCAGTGCTAATCCCCCAGCTGGACAGGGCAGGGCAACTGAAGCTTTCTTT,TRBJ1-1,.,TRBV20-1,TRBD1
CSVGVSSNQPQHF,TGCAGCGTTGGGGTCTCAAGCAATCAGCCCCAGCATTTT,TRBJ1-5,many,TRBV29-1,.
CSAKRQGAQGVAKNIQYF,TGCAGCGCCAAACGTCAGGGGGCGCAGGGGGTAGCCAAAAACATTCAGTACTTC,TRBJ2-4,.,TRBV20-1,TRBD1
CASSLSYPGLEDDEQFF,TGTGCCAGCAGTTTATCGTACCCGGGACTAGAGGACGATGAGCAGTTCTTC,TRBJ2-1,.,TRBV27,TRBD2
CASSYTRTALNSYNEQFF,TGTGCCAGTAGCTACACCCGGACAGCTCTTAACTCCTACAATGAGCAGTTCTTC,TRBJ2-1,few,TRBV19,.
CASSYSPGGGYGYTF,TGTGCCAGCAGCTACTCCCCGGGCGGCGGCTATGGCTACACCTTC,TRBJ1-2,many,TRBV9,.
CASSYYLTDLNTEAFF,TGTGCCAGCAGTTACTACCTGACAGACTTGAACACTGAAGCTTTCTTT,TRBJ1-1,many,TRBV6-5,.
CASVLSGTAANYGYTF,TGTGCCAGCGTTCTCTCCGGGACGGCAGCTAACTATGGCTACACCTTC,TRBJ1-2,many,TRBV2,.
CASSHRPGSGGGTDTQYF,TGCGCCAGCAGCCACCGACCAGGGAGCGGGGGTGGCACAGATACGCAGTATTTT,TRBJ2-3,few,TRBV4-3,TRBD2
CASSLRYSGAYEQYF,TGTGCCAGCAGCCTAAGGTACAGTGGGGCCTACGAGCAGTACTTC,TRBJ2-7,few,TRBV5-5,.
CASSLHPRAHEQYF,TGTGCCAGCAGCTTGCATCCCAGAGCCCACGAGCAGTACTTC,TRBJ2-7,few,TRBV5-4,.